This TCR beta chain came from a study of vaccination and CD4 T cells after COVID-19. Study background: Six males and four females constituted the convalescent cohort, two of whom were Hispanic. The stimulus for the cells was overlapping spike peptides derived from SARS-CoV-2, HCoV-NL63, HCoV-OC43 and HCoV-229E.

The sample holds a few counts of this clonotype. Its antigen remains unknown. The treatment here: approximately 10-day PBMC culture with coronavirus spike peptide pools or control peptides (ViraFEST assay). CD4+ T cells that came from the unexposed donor were collected before the COVID-19 pandemic (2011-2018). With the Oncomine TCR Beta short-read assay, DNA from cultured CD4+ T cells was sequenced. TCRdb re-called the PCR reads with MiXCR, one entry per CDR3 protein. The sample lists approximately 8,600 distinct CDR3 sequences, around half occurring once. This clonotype was sampled from a human donor in good health. The sample was CD4+ T cells from blood, cultured in vitro.

The CDR3 coding sequence is TGTGCCAGCAGTTCCGTAGTGAGCACCGGGGAGCTGTTTTTT. Translated, it gives CASSSVVSTGELFF. The V gene is TRBV28, the J gene TRBJ2-2; D not certain. The CDR3 runs 14 residues. CDR1 and CDR2 from the germline V gene are MDHEN and SYDVKM. Trimming took 4 bases from V and 4 from J, leaving 10 bases between them.